A single sample gave rise to the 30 T cell receptor beta chains below, sequenced in a study of cytomegalovirus exposure and HLA in healthy donors. 60 Vbeta and 13 Jbeta primers were used in PCR. Assay: immunoSEQ multiplex PCR; the TCRdb copy retains only in-frame clones and omits some. The data show over 150,000 clones, just under 85% seen once. Sequencing input: PBMCs. The source of these receptors is a girl aged 10-17 years in good health and CMV-seropositive.

The chain combines TRBV4-2 with TRBJ1-1, with 7 bases lining up with TRBD1. Unmatched junction bases numbered 1, after V lost 1 base and J lost 8 bases. The CDR3 extends over 12 amino acids. Germline loops: CDR1 LGHNA, CDR2 YNFKEQ. The CDR3 DNA sequence: TGTGCCAGCAGCCAAGTACAGGGGGAAGCTTTCTTT. It yields the protein CASSQVQGEAFF.

This clone was seen a handful of times. The chain is built from TRBV5-8 and TRBJ1-1; 7 bases are a match to TRBD1. Germline V gene sequence: CDR1 SGHTS, CDR2 YDEGEE. CDR3 size: 16 residues. Losses at the gene ends were 6 bases for V and 5 bases for J; bases not matched to a gene: 16. DNA of the CDR3: TGTGCCAGCACCTTCGGGTGGACAGGAGGAGGGACTGAAGCTTTCTTT. Amino acid sequence: CASTFGWTGGGTEAFF.

This chain connects TRBV7-6 to TRBJ2-1; 9 positions match TRBD1. This CDR3 contains 13 residues. The V and J ends lost 8 bases and 9 bases, in that order; junction bases with no gene match: 8. Per germline, CDR1 SGHVS and CDR2 FNYEAQ. CDR3 protein: CASGLDRGAEQFF. CDR3 coding DNA: TGTGCCAGCGGATTGGACAGGGGCGCTGAGCAGTTCTTC.

The J gene is TRBJ1-2, the V gene TRBV9; 10 nucleotides align to TRBD1. The ends lost 4 bases at V and 8 bases at J; junction bases unmatched: 14. This CDR3 region has 16 residues. From germline, CDR1 is SGDLS and CDR2 YYNGEE. The CDR3 nucleotides read TGTGCCAGCAGCCAATCCGACAGGGGGCGTTCTCGGGGCTACACCTTC. The encoded protein is CASSQSDRGRSRGYTF.

The rearrangement links TRBV15 to TRBJ1-2; D remains ambiguous. V was trimmed by 8 bases and J by 1 base, leaving 20 bases between them. The CDR3 contains 16 residues. Germline V lookup: CDR1 LNHNV, CDR2 YYDKDF (reference sequence). The CDR3 DNA reads as TGTGCCACCTTCCGCGGCGGCTCTAGCTTTAACTATGGCTACACCTTC. Residues: CATFRGGSSFNYGYTF.

The chain carries TRBV7-8 and TRBJ1-4, with 8 bases aligning to TRBD1. The CDR3 covers 15 residues. CDR1 is SGHVS and CDR2 is FQNEAQ in the germline V gene. V was pared by 4 bases and J by 5 bases, with 6 bases of the junction left unmatched. CDR3 region: CASSSRTGQNEKLFF. In DNA form, the CDR3 reads TGTGCCAGCAGCTCGAGGACAGGGCAGAATGAAAAACTGTTTTTT.

The gene calls are TRBV19 and TRBJ2-7, with D possibly being TRBD1 (6 bases). V was trimmed by 1 base and J by 3 bases, leaving 13 bases between them. Germline V gene sequence: CDR1 LNHDA, CDR2 SQIVND (reference sequence). The CDR3 is made up of 15 amino acids. This chain's CDR3 is CASSIVGTSDYEQYF. Written as DNA, the CDR3 is TGTGCCAGTAGTATAGTTGGGACATCAGACTACGAGCAGTACTTC.

The CDR3 sequence is CASSSGNHSPLHF. The CDR3 region has the DNA TGTGCCAGCAGCTCAGGGAATCATTCACCCCTCCACTTT. The chain couples TRBV7-3 to TRBJ1-6; possibly TRBD1 for D (5 bases). Germline-derived CDR1 and CDR2 are SGHTA and FQGTGA. V was pared by 4 bases and J by 8 bases, with 9 bases between. This CDR3 spans 13 amino acids.

This clone was found once. The chain joins TRBV18 to TRBJ1-4; 7 positions match TRBD1. CDR1 and CDR2 from the germline V gene are KGHSH and LQKENI. V lost 4 bases to trimming and J lost 4 bases; unmatched junction nucleotides: 3. CDR3 length equals 14 residues. The CDR3 loop is CASSRGQLNEKLFF. DNA for the CDR3: TGTGCCAGCTCACGGGGACAGCTTAATGAAAAACTGTTTTTT.

The genes are TRBV5-1 and TRBJ2-2; 7 bases fit TRBD1. Germline values: CDR1 SGHRS, CDR2 YFSETQ. This CDR3 has 14 residues. The ends lost 2 bases at V and 5 bases at J; junction bases unmatched: 3. The CDR3 DNA is TGCGCCAGCAGCTTCCGACAGGGAACCGGGGAGCTGTTTTTT. Translated, it gives CASSFRQGTGELFF.

The chain recombines TRBV7-8 with TRBJ2-7; maybe TRBD1 (6 bases). Trimming removed 5 bases at V and 9 bases at J, with 20 bases between. CDR3 length: 14 amino acids. Germline CDR1 is SGHVS and CDR2 is FQNEAQ. The DNA for the CDR3 is TGTGCCAGCAGCCTAGGACAAGGGGGAGTGACGCAGTACTTC. Protein: CASSLGQGGVTQYF.

This rearrangement joins TRBV7-2 to TRBJ2-5, with no clear D. Germline CDR1 reads SGHTA; CDR2 reads FQGNSA. This CDR3 contains 13 residues. The V end lost 5 bases, the J end lost 0 bases, and 7 bases lay between the germline ends. DNA for the CDR3: TGTGCCAGCAGCCTGACTTACCAAGAGACCCAGTACTTC. Protein product: CASSLTYQETQYF.

The chain uses TRBV15 and TRBJ1-5; D not resolved. The V end was cut by 8 bases, the J end by 3 bases, with 17 bases between. The CDR3 is 15 residues long. CDR1 LNHNV and CDR2 YYDKDF come from the germline V gene (reference sequence). The CDR3 coding sequence is TGTGCCACCCAAAGGTCCGGGAATCTCAATCAGCCCCAGCATTTT. This sequence encodes CATQRSGNLNQPQHF.

This rearrangement joins TRBV27 to TRBJ1-6; 10 nucleotides align to TRBD1. The length of the CDR3 is 14 residues. Germline CDR1 reads MNHEY; CDR2 reads SMNVEV (reference sequence). J was trimmed by 10 bases and V by 2 bases; bases with no gene match: 2. The CDR3 DNA reads as TGTGCCAGCAGTTTAGGGACAGGGGCCTCACCCCTCCACTTT. Encoded protein: CASSLGTGASPLHF.

This clone appeared a few times. The V and J genes are TRBV15 and TRBJ1-3; 9 bases are a match to TRBD1. This CDR3 has 15 amino acids. Germline-derived CDR1 and CDR2 are LNHNV and YYDKDF (reference sequence). V was clipped by 0 bases and J by 6 bases; unmatched bases: 3. In DNA form, the CDR3 reads TGTGCCACCAGCAGAGAGGACAGGGGAAAAAACACCATATATTTT. It encodes CATSREDRGKNTIYF. The complete variable domain, with remaining parts taken from reference TRBV15 and TRBJ1-3, reads DAMVIQNPRYQVTQFGKPVTLSCSQTLNHNVMYWYQQKSSQAPKLLFHYYDKDFNNEADTPDNFQSRRPNTSFCFLDIRSPGLGDTAMYLCATSREDRGKNTIYFGEGSWLTVV.

This clone showed up just a few times. This rearrangement joins TRBV6-1 to TRBJ1-4; maybe TRBD1 (6 bases). CDR1 is MNHNS, CDR2 SASEGT, per germline. Trimming removed 7 bases from V and 7 bases from J, with 13 bases in between. The length of the CDR3 is 13 residues. The CDR3, as DNA: TGTGCCAGCACAGACAGGCCTCGTGAAAAACTGTTTTTT. It codes for CASTDRPREKLFF.

The chain couples TRBV19 to TRBJ1-3; no definite D call. The CDR3 spans 14 residues. With 0 bases removed from V and 5 bases from J, the gap between germline ends came to 8 bases. Looked up from germline, CDR1 is LNHDA and CDR2 is SQIVND (reference sequence). Here the CDR3 DNA reads TGTGCCAGTAGTATAGACAGTATAAGAAACACCATATATTTT. Translated, it gives CASSIDSIRNTIYF.

This chain links TRBV13 with TRBJ2-1; D is unresolved. Deletions cut 5 bases from V and 9 bases from J, with 11 bases between. CDR1 PRHDT and CDR2 FYEKMQ come from the germline V gene (reference sequence). The CDR3 contains 12 residues. The CDR3 spells CASSLFLPEQFF. The CDR3 nucleotides read TGTGCCAGCAGCCTATTCTTACCTGAGCAGTTCTTC.

The V call is TRBV18, the J call TRBJ1-2; no clear D gene. The CDR3 length is 14 residues. Germline CDR1 reads KGHSH; CDR2 reads LQKENI. Trimming cost V 1 base and J 5 bases, with 11 bases left between them. The CDR3 DNA follows: TGTGCCAGCTCACCACTGGAATGGGCTTATGGCTACACCTTC. Protein product: CASSPLEWAYGYTF.

This clone was observed a handful of times. The V and J genes are TRBV7-2 and TRBJ2-2; maybe TRBD1 (6 bases). Germline CDR1 and CDR2: SGHTA and FQGNSA. There are 16 residues in the CDR3. The V end was cut by 5 bases, the J end by 5 bases, with 18 bases between. CDR3 nucleotides: TGTGCCAGCAGCCCCGGCGGCAGGGGTGCGACCGGGGAGCTGTTTTTT. Its protein product is CASSPGGRGATGELFF.

The chain employs TRBV11-2 and TRBJ2-1, with 7 bases that match TRBD2. Germline V gene lookup returns CDR1 SGHAT and CDR2 FQNNGV. The CDR3 contains 16 residues. The V gene end was trimmed by 4 bases and the J gene end by 4 bases; junction bases not matched to a gene: 10. This chain's CDR3 is CASSYRDYKAYNEQFF. The CDR3 DNA is TGTGCCAGCAGCTACCGGGACTACAAGGCGTACAATGAGCAGTTCTTC.

This chain connects TRBV18 to TRBJ2-7; weak D call: TRBD1 (5 bases). Trimming removed 2 bases at V and 5 bases at J, with 10 bases between. CDR3 length: 13 residues. Per the germline V gene, CDR1 is KGHSH and CDR2 is LQKENI. For the CDR3, the DNA is TGTGCCAGCTCACCAGGGGCAGGCAACGAGCAGTACTTC. Its translation is CASSPGAGNEQYF.

J is TRBJ2-2 and V is TRBV7-8; 9 bases are a match to TRBD2. The CDR3 runs to 13 residues. The trim removed 5 bases at V and 7 bases at J, leaving 2 bases unmatched. Per germline, CDR1 SGHVS and CDR2 FQNEAQ. This chain's CDR3 is CASSRTSVGELFF. CDR3 coding DNA: TGTGCCAGCAGCCGGACTAGCGTCGGGGAGCTGTTTTTT.

A word on this clone: Mismatch with germline at one junction end may stem from a read error. V and J are TRBV5-5 and TRBJ1-1; tentatively, D is TRBD1 (5 bases). The CDR3 is 17 residues long. The V gene's germline CDR1 is SGHKS and CDR2 YYEKEE (reference sequence). DNA for the CDR3: TGTGCCAGAAGCTTGGGGCGGAGGACGCTAATGAACACTGAAGCTTTCTTT. Translated, it gives CARSLGRRTLMNTEAFF. Filled out from reference TRBV5-5 and TRBJ1-1, the complete variable domain reads DAGVTQSPTHLIKTRGQQVTLRCSPISGHKSVSWYQQVLGQGPQFIFQYYEKEERGRGNFPDRFSARQFPNYSSELNVNALLLGDSALYLCARSLGRRTLMNTEAFFGQGTRLTVV.

The rearrangement uses TRBV4-1 and TRBJ1-4; weak D call: TRBD1 (6 bases). V gave up 2 bases and J gave up 0 bases, with 13 bases separating them. The CDR3 consists of 17 residues. Germline CDR1 and CDR2: MGHRA and YSYEKL. In nucleotides, the CDR3 is TGCGCCAGCAGCCAACAATACAGGGACGCAACTAATGAAAAACTGTTTTTT. Protein product: CASSQQYRDATNEKLFF.

The rearrangement links TRBV7-3 to TRBJ2-5; D remains unclear. The assigned J gene may be wrong: the sequence end matches TRBJ2-7 better. The germline V gene has CDR1 SGHTA and CDR2 FQGTGA. This CDR3 spans 15 amino acids. CDR3 in amino acids: CASSLKLGSQYEQYF. CDR3 sequence (DNA): TGTGCCAGCAGCTTAAAGCTGGGCTCTCAATACGAGCAGTACTTC.

V is TRBV13 and J is TRBJ1-4, with 11 bases that match TRBD1. Germline CDR1 PRHDT, CDR2 FYEKMQ (reference sequence). The CDR3 is made up of 21 amino acids. The junction had 20 bases not matched to a gene; V was cut back by 4 bases and J by 4 bases. The CDR3 DNA reads TGTGCCAGCAGCTCTTCGATAAACCGGGACAGGGGGTATAGCGTTAATGAAAAACTGTTTTTT. Translation gives CASSSSINRDRGYSVNEKLFF.

The chain joins TRBV18 to TRBJ2-1; the match to TRBD1 covers 9 bases. J was trimmed by 9 bases and V by 6 bases; bases with no gene match: 15. There are 16 residues in the CDR3. Germline-derived CDR1 and CDR2 are KGHSH and LQKENI. CDR3 amino acids: CASSPSSDRGRGEQFF. Written as DNA, the CDR3 is TGTGCCAGCTCTCCCTCTTCGGACAGGGGACGTGGTGAGCAGTTCTTC. The whole variable domain, remainder taken from reference TRBV18 and TRBJ2-1, is NAGVMQNPRHLVRRRGQEARLRCSPMKGHSHVYWYRQLPEEGLKFMVYLQKENIIDESGMPKERFSAEFPKEGPSILRIQQVVRGDSAAYFCASSPSSDRGRGEQFFGPGTRLTVL.

This clone was seen ten or more times. The rearrangement joins TRBV5-4 to TRBJ1-5; D is possibly TRBD1 (6 bases). The CDR3 loop spans 13 amino acids. Looked up from germline, CDR1 is SGHNT and CDR2 is YYREEE (reference sequence). The germline V and J ends were trimmed by 1 base and 7 bases, with 9 bases remaining between them. The CDR3 nucleotides read TGTGCCAGCAGCTTGCCAGGGGAGCAGCCCCAGCATTTT. It yields the protein CASSLPGEQPQHF.

The table lists this clone with a count of one. This sequence joins TRBV6-1 and TRBJ1-2; D gene uncertain. This CDR3 comprises 14 residues. The V gene's germline CDR1 is MNHNS and CDR2 SASEGT. Deletions cut 7 bases from V and 3 bases from J, with 15 bases between. The CDR3 reads CASKSFGSDYGYTF. The CDR3 DNA sequence: TGTGCCAGCAAGTCTTTCGGGAGCGACTATGGCTACACCTTC.